This T cell receptor beta chain originates from a study of blood T cells in healthy people across ages. In the study overall: When template switching was applied, about one barcoded beta molecule was captured per two T cells. Study-wide results and caveats: Fewer expanded clones and more diversity marked long-lived versus aged donors.

Germline CDR1 is SGHTA and CDR2 is FQGNSA. V shed 1 base and J shed 0 bases, with 16 bases lying between them. The CDR3 is made up of 18 amino acids. Sample-barcoded 5' priming and a J-beta primer mix drove a second PCR of 7 to 11 cycles. TCRdb redid the calling of the 5' RACE reads with MiXCR, one entry per CDR3 protein. The table records 790,000 or so distinct CDR3 sequences, less than 60% of them present only once. Regarding this clonotype: Its antigen remains unidentified.

The sequence was collected from a man older than 75 in good health. Sequenced material: blood. This chain links TRBV7-2 with TRBJ2-1; D tentatively fits TRBD1 or TRBD2 (5 bases each). CDR3 nucleotide sequence: TGTGCCAGCAGCTTAGTTGGTGGGACGTTCAGCTCCTACAATGAGCAGTTCTTC. It specifies CASSLVGGTFSSYNEQFF.